This T cell receptor (beta chain) was observed in a study of control samples from healthy donors and cancer patients. Using immunoSEQ multiplex PCR, the repertoire was profiled, and TCRdb retains in-frame clones only, with some absent. The sample carries 90,000 to 100,000 clones, about 79% recorded once. The sequence derives from a woman aged 30 to 39 in good health. Sequenced material: blood.

The CDR3 DNA sequence: TGTGCCAGCAGTCCAACCGGGACAGAGTACGAGCAGTACTTC. It encodes CASSPTGTEYEQYF. This chain connects TRBV6-6 to TRBJ2-7, with TRBD1 matching over 7 bases. The trim removed 5 bases at V and 4 bases at J, leaving 8 bases unmatched. The CDR3 is 14 amino acids. The germline gives CDR1 MNHNY, CDR2 SVGAGI (reference sequence).